This T cell receptor beta chain emerged from a study of shared clonotypes between healthy human individuals. Germline CDR1 is MNHEY and CDR2 is SMNVEV (reference sequence). The V end lost 2 bases, the J end lost 2 bases, and 13 bases lay between the germline ends. The CDR3 is 15 amino acids. CD8 cells regarded as naive lacked CD45RO, were positively chosen for CCR7, and omitted terminally differentiated effector memory CD45RA+ cells. Using immunoSEQ multiplex PCR, the repertoire was profiled, and TCRdb retains in-frame clones only, with some absent. The sample contains some 2,000,000 clones, about 95% of which appear only once.

The specimen sequenced was naive CD8+ T cells sorted from blood. The chain combines TRBV27 with TRBJ2-7, with D possibly being TRBD1 or TRBD2 (5 bases each). The TCR was taken from a man between 18 and 35 years old in good health. The CDR3 DNA sequence: TGTGCCAGCAGTTTAAGGGGAGAAGTCCCCTACGAGCAGTACTTC. This encodes CASSLRGEVPYEQYF.